Each of the 32 T cell receptor beta chains below was sequenced from the same sample in a study of technical replicates of blood from a handful of donors. Sequenced by immunoSEQ multiplex PCR; TCRdb stores in-frame clones only, minus some. The table lists 75,000 to 90,000 clones, 95% to 98% of them singletons. The sequencing sample was made of T cells isolated from PBMCs. The receptors were gathered from a human donor in good health.

This clone was seen just once. The genes are TRBV15 and TRBJ2-7; unclear D gene. Trimming left V 0 bases short and J 4 bases short, with 4 bases between. The length of the CDR3 is 12 residues. Germline V CDR1 and CDR2: LNHNV, YYDKDF (reference sequence). The CDR3 loop reads CATSRDQYEQYF. CDR3 in DNA: TGTGCCACCAGCAGAGATCAGTACGAGCAGTACTTC. The entire variable domain, with the rest obtained from reference TRBV15 and TRBJ2-7, is as follows: DAMVIQNPRYQVTQFGKPVTLSCSQTLNHNVMYWYQQKSSQAPKLLFHYYDKDFNNEADTPDNFQSRRPNTSFCFLDIRSPGLGDTAMYLCATSRDQYEQYFGPGTRLTVT.

V and J are TRBV15 and TRBJ2-1; a weak D match, TRBD2 (6 bases). Germline V gene sequence: CDR1 LNHNV, CDR2 YYDKDF (reference sequence). The CDR3 sequence is 15 residues long. Trimming cost V 0 bases and J 4 bases, with 10 bases left between them. CDR3 in amino acids: CATSREAGDYNEQFF. The CDR3 nucleotides are TGTGCCACCAGCAGAGAAGCGGGCGATTACAATGAGCAGTTCTTC.

The chain joins TRBV2 to TRBJ1-3; D remains unclear. The CDR3 runs 13 residues. The V gene's germline CDR1 is SNHLY and CDR2 FYNNEI. V lost 8 bases and J lost 1, with 9 bases in between. The CDR3 sequence is CASHRESGNTIYF. Here the CDR3 DNA reads TGTGCCAGCCATCGGGAATCTGGAAACACCATATATTTT.

V gene TRBV19 combines with J gene TRBJ2-7; 7 bases line up with TRBD2. This CDR3 comprises 14 residues. Germline loops: CDR1 LNHDA, CDR2 SQIVND (reference sequence). The junction had 5 bases not matched to a gene; V was cut back by 5 bases and J by 1 base. Written as DNA, the CDR3 is TGTGCCAGTAGTCAGTCTAGCGGTTCCTACGAGCAGTACTTC. Amino acids: CASSQSSGSYEQYF.

This rearrangement joins TRBV9 to TRBJ2-6; possible D gene TRBD1, 6 bases. The germline V gene encodes CDR1 SGDLS and CDR2 YYNGEE. V lost 3 bases, J lost 1 base, and 8 bases lay in between. The CDR3 has 15 residues. The CDR3 region is CASSATGSGANVLTF. The CDR3 DNA follows: TGTGCCAGCAGCGCCACAGGGTCTGGGGCCAACGTCCTGACTTTC.

The chain employs TRBV15 and TRBJ2-7, with D possibly matching TRBD2 (6 bases). V was cut by 0 bases and J by 7 bases, with 13 bases left in between. Germline lookup yields CDR1 LNHNV and CDR2 YYDKDF (reference sequence). The CDR3 loop spans 14 amino acids. CDR3: CATSRDSLGGEQYF. The CDR3 DNA sequence: TGTGCCACCAGCAGAGATTCGTTGGGGGGTGAGCAGTACTTC.

This chain links TRBV19 with TRBJ2-5; D possibly corresponds to TRBD2 (6 bases). The V end was cut by 6 bases, the J end by 7 bases, with 24 bases between. Per the germline V gene, CDR1 is LNHDA and CDR2 is SQIVND (reference sequence). The CDR3 has 16 residues. The CDR3 reads CASRMNRDAEGGTQYF. In nucleotides, the CDR3 is TGTGCCAGTAGGATGAACCGGGACGCCGAGGGAGGGACCCAGTACTTC.

V gene TRBV7-9 combines with J gene TRBJ1-1; D is perhaps TRBD1 (5 bases). The CDR3 is 16 residues long. Looked up from germline, CDR1 is SEHNR and CDR2 is FQNEAQ (reference sequence). V lost 1 base and J lost 0, with 12 bases in between. CDR3 region: CASSLVSWGVNTEAFF. CDR3 nucleotide sequence: TGTGCCAGCAGCTTAGTTTCATGGGGGGTGAACACTGAAGCTTTCTTT.

The chain uses TRBV2 and TRBJ1-1; D gene ambiguous. This CDR3 is built from 14 residues. V was shortened by 4 bases and J by 3 bases, with 12 bases between the two germline ends. Germline CDR1 reads SNHLY; CDR2 reads FYNNEI. In DNA form, the CDR3 reads TGTGCCAGCAGTGTGACTTCTTTGGACACTGAAGCTTTCTTT. As protein: CASSVTSLDTEAFF.

CDR3 loop: CASSLPPGQPYTEAFF. The CDR3 nucleotides are TGTGCCAGCAGCTTACCGCCGGGACAGCCTTACACTGAAGCTTTCTTT. The genes are TRBV11-3 and TRBJ1-1; 7 bases are shared with TRBD1. J gave up 3 bases and V 2 bases, and 9 bases lay outside the gene matches. This CDR3 region has 16 residues. The germline CDR1 and CDR2 sequences are SGHNT and YENEEA.

The chain combines TRBV7-2 with TRBJ1-1; the D gene is possibly TRBD1 (5 bases). Germline lookup yields CDR1 SGHTA and CDR2 FQGNSA. The ends were cut back, 0 bases at V and 4 bases at J, with 9 bases in the middle. This CDR3 is built from 14 residues. CDR3 sequence: CASSLAGGVTEAFF. CDR3 DNA: TGTGCCAGCAGCTTAGCTGGAGGGGTCACTGAAGCTTTCTTT.

The gene calls are TRBV6-5 and TRBJ1-2; unclear D gene. From germline, CDR1 is MNHEY and CDR2 SVGAGI. Between the trimmed V and J ends, which lost 0 bases and 7 bases, there was a span of 12 bases. The CDR3 runs to 14 residues. CDR3 protein: CASSYSAGISGYTF. Written as DNA, the CDR3 is TGTGCCAGCAGTTACTCAGCGGGGATTTCTGGCTACACCTTC.

The chain joins TRBV29-1 to TRBJ2-5; 7 nucleotides align to TRBD1. CDR3 length: 12 amino acids. From germline, CDR1 is SQVTM and CDR2 ANQGSEA. The junction had 4 bases not matched to a gene; V was cut back by 5 bases and J by 4 bases. The CDR3 sequence: CSVKGGGETQYF. The CDR3 nucleotides read TGCAGCGTTAAAGGGGGCGGAGAGACCCAGTACTTC.

The chain has TRBV5-4 and TRBJ2-2; D may be TRBD2 (5 bases). Trimming stripped 0 bases from V and 5 bases from J, with 8 bases between. Germline CDR1 reads SGHNT; CDR2 reads YYREEE (reference sequence). The CDR3 runs 14 residues. As DNA, the CDR3 is TGTGCCAGCAGCTTGGCCGGCGGGACCGGGGAGCTGTTTTTT. Translating gives CASSLAGGTGELFF.

V is TRBV7-9 and J is TRBJ1-2; D remains unclear. V lost 6 bases to trimming and J lost 5 bases, with 4 bases between them. CDR3 length equals 10 residues. Germline CDR1 is SEHNR and CDR2 is FQNEAQ (reference sequence). The CDR3: CASRLYGYTF. The CDR3 nucleotides are TGTGCCAGCAGACTATATGGCTACACCTTC.

The V gene is TRBV29-1, the J gene TRBJ2-7, with TRBD2 as a possible D gene (6 bases). The germline V gene encodes CDR1 SQVTM and CDR2 ANQGSEA. The V and J ends lost 4 bases and 9 bases respectively, with 22 bases between them. The CDR3 extends over 14 amino acids. CDR3: CSVGYGGAAVGQYF. For the CDR3, the DNA is TGCAGCGTTGGGTACGGGGGAGCAGCGGTAGGGCAGTACTTC.

The chain links TRBV6-5 to TRBJ2-5, with D possibly being TRBD2 (6 bases). The ends were cut back, 7 bases at V and 1 base at J, with 13 bases in the middle. The CDR3 has 14 residues. Germline V gene lookup returns CDR1 MNHEY and CDR2 SVGAGI. The CDR3 loop is CASNTHSGQETQYF. CDR3 bases: TGTGCCAGCAACACCCATAGCGGCCAAGAGACCCAGTACTTC.

The chain couples TRBV28 to TRBJ2-7; D gene unclear. Germline CDR1 is MDHEN and CDR2 is SYDVKM. V dropped 2 bases and J dropped 2 bases, with 10 bases sitting between them. The CDR3 covers 14 residues. The CDR3 reads CASSLVSEAYEQYF. The CDR3 DNA reads as TGTGCCAGCAGTTTAGTTTCAGAGGCCTACGAGCAGTACTTC.

In this sample, this clone turned up once. The genes are TRBV7-2 and TRBJ1-2; TRBD1 agrees at 8 bases. The CDR3 is 13 residues long. Germline V gene lookup returns CDR1 SGHTA and CDR2 FQGNSA. Trimming at V came to 6 bases and at J to 6 bases, leaving 6 bases not matched to a gene. CDR3 coding DNA: TGTGCCAGCAGATGGGACAGGTACAATGGCTACACCTTC. Translation gives CASRWDRYNGYTF.

The chain couples TRBV9 to TRBJ2-5; weak D call: TRBD2 (7 bases). V lost 0 bases and J 2 bases, leaving 17 bases between the germline ends. The length of the CDR3 is 17 residues. Germline V gene data show CDR1 as SGDLS and CDR2 as YYNGEE. CDR3 amino acids: CASSVGVGGGGQETQYF. The CDR3 DNA sequence: TGTGCCAGCAGCGTAGGAGTCGGCGGGGGCGGACAAGAGACCCAGTACTTC.

The rearrangement uses TRBV4-1 and TRBJ1-1, with D possibly being TRBD1 (6 bases). There are 16 residues in the CDR3. Deletions cut 4 bases from V and 0 bases from J, with 15 bases between. Germline V gene lookup returns CDR1 MGHRA and CDR2 YSYEKL. The chain's CDR3 is CASSPNFWGLNTEAFF. The CDR3 DNA follows: TGCGCCAGCAGCCCAAATTTTTGGGGGCTGAACACTGAAGCTTTCTTT.

The rearrangement joins TRBV5-6 to TRBJ1-1; D is unclear. Per germline, CDR1 SGHDT and CDR2 YYEEEE. The V end was cut by 0 bases, the J end by 7 bases, with 10 bases between. CDR3 length: 13 residues. CDR3 nucleotides: TGTGCCAGCAGCTTGGAAGGAGGGAGTGAAGCTTTCTTT. Translated: CASSLEGGSEAFF.

The V gene is TRBV19, the J gene TRBJ1-3; D possibly corresponds to TRBD1 (5 bases). CDR3 size: 13 residues. V lost 5 bases, J lost 6 bases, and 11 bases lay in between. Germline V lookup: CDR1 LNHDA, CDR2 SQIVND (reference sequence). Here the CDR3 DNA reads TGTGCCAGTAGTGGGCAGGGTCCAAACACCATATATTTT. The encoded protein is CASSGQGPNTIYF.

The chain is built from TRBV19 and TRBJ2-7, with 10 nucleotides matching TRBD1. CDR3 length: 15 residues. V shed 3 bases, J shed 7 bases, and the junction held 9 bases outside the gene matches. Germline assignment: CDR1 LNHDA and CDR2 SQIVND (reference sequence). The CDR3 spells CASSIGTGVGGEQYF. In DNA, the CDR3 is TGTGCCAGTAGTATTGGGACAGGGGTTGGAGGTGAGCAGTACTTC.

A word on this clone: Mismatch with germline at one junction end may stem from a read error. The chain joins TRBV2 to TRBJ1-1; D not certain. CDR1 SNHLY and CDR2 FYNNEI come from the germline V gene. The CDR3 spans 11 residues. The CDR3 DNA is TGTGCCAGCAGGGAAGGACCCGGGGCTTTCTTT. Translated: CASREGPGAFF. Full variable domain (missing parts from reference TRBV2 and TRBJ1-1): EPEVTQTPSHQVTQMGQEVILRCVPISNHLYFYWYRQILGQKVEFLVSFYNNEISEKSEIFDDQFSVERPDGSNFTLKIRSTKLEDSAMYFCASREGPGAFFGQGTRLTVV.

The rearrangement joins TRBV27 to TRBJ1-2, with TRBD1 as a possible D gene (6 bases). V was pared by 2 bases and J by 2 bases, with 9 bases between. The germline V gene has CDR1 MNHEY and CDR2 SMNVEV (reference sequence). The CDR3 contains 14 residues. The CDR3 sequence: CASSLVGANYGYTF. In DNA, the CDR3 is TGTGCCAGCAGTTTAGTGGGGGCAAACTATGGCTACACCTTC.

This rearrangement joins TRBV27 to TRBJ1-1; a possible D gene is TRBD1 (5 bases). The CDR3 spans 14 residues. V was clipped by 4 bases and J by 0 bases, with 9 bases between them. In germline, CDR1 is MNHEY, CDR2 SMNVEV (reference sequence). CDR3 in amino acids: CASSWRGMNTEAFF. The CDR3 DNA is TGTGCCAGCAGTTGGAGGGGCATGAACACTGAAGCTTTCTTT.

The V gene is TRBV27, the J gene TRBJ2-2, with D possibly matching TRBD1 (5 bases). Deletions cut 10 bases from V and 1 base from J, with 16 bases between. The germline CDR1 and CDR2 sequences are MNHEY and SMNVEV (reference sequence). This CDR3 is built from 15 residues. The CDR3, as DNA: TGTGCCACCTCTCCCTCAGGGCAGAACACCGGGGAGCTGTTTTTT. Protein: CATSPSGQNTGELFF.

The CDR3 here is CAWSQGQGLPDTQYF. The DNA for the CDR3 is TGTGCCTGGAGCCAGGGACAGGGGTTACCAGATACGCAGTATTTT. The V call is TRBV30, the J call TRBJ2-3, with 10 bases fitting TRBD1. Germline values: CDR1 GTSNPN, CDR2 SVGIG (reference sequence). V was pared by 3 bases and J by 4 bases, with 7 bases of the junction left unmatched. The CDR3 length is 15 residues.

The rearrangement links TRBV7-2 to TRBJ2-1, with 7 positions matching TRBD2. The trim removed 2 bases at V and 2 bases at J, leaving 3 bases unmatched. Looked up from germline, CDR1 is SGHTA and CDR2 is FQGNSA. The CDR3 loop spans 15 amino acids. The CDR3 here is CASSLSGGTYNEQFF. The CDR3 region has the DNA TGTGCCAGCAGCTTATCGGGAGGTACCTACAATGAGCAGTTCTTC.

V is TRBV28 and J is TRBJ2-1; 10 bases align to TRBD1. Germline V gives CDR1 MDHEN, CDR2 SYDVKM. Losses at the gene ends were 6 bases for V and 5 bases for J; bases not matched to a gene: 10. The CDR3 totals 16 residues. The CDR3 loop is CASSITGTGDHNEQFF. The DNA of the CDR3 is TGTGCCAGCAGCATAACCGGGACAGGGGACCACAATGAGCAGTTCTTC. The complete variable domain, with remaining parts taken from reference TRBV28 and TRBJ2-1, reads DVKVTQSSRYLVKRTGEKVFLECVQDMDHENMFWYRQDPGLGLRLIYFSYDVKMKEKGDIPEGYSVSREKKERFSLILESASTNQTSMYLCASSITGTGDHNEQFFGPGTRLTVL.

The chain employs TRBV30 and TRBJ1-2; 7 bases fit TRBD1. Trimming took 2 bases from V and 0 from J; bases not matched to a gene: 6. The CDR3 totals 15 residues. Germline V CDR1 and CDR2: GTSNPN, SVGIG (reference sequence). The DNA for the CDR3 is TGTGCCTGGAGTAGACCGGGACAGCCTAACTATGGCTACACCTTC. Its translation: CAWSRPGQPNYGYTF.